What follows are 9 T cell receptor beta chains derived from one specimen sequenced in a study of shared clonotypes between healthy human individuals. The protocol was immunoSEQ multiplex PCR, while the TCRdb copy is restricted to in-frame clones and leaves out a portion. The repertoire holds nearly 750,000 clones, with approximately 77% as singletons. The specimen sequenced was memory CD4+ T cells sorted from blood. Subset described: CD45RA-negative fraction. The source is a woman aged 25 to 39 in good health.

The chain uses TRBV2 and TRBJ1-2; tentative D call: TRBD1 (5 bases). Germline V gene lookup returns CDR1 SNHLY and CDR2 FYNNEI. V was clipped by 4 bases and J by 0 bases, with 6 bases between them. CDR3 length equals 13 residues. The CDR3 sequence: CASSGQPNYGYTF. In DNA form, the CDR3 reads TGTGCCAGCAGTGGACAGCCTAACTATGGCTACACCTTC.

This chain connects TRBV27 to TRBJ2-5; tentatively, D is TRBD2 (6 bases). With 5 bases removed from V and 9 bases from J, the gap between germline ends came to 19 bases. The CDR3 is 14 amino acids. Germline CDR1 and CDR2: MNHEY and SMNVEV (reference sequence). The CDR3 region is CASSLGTPGFAQYF. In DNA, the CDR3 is TGTGCCAGCAGTCTCGGGACTCCCGGCTTCGCCCAGTACTTC.

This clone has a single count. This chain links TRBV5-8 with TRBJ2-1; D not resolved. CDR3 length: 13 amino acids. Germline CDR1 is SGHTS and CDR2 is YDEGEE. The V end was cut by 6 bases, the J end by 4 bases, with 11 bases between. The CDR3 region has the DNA TGTGCCAGCACTACTACCCGATACAATGAGCAGTTCTTC. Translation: CASTTTRYNEQFF.

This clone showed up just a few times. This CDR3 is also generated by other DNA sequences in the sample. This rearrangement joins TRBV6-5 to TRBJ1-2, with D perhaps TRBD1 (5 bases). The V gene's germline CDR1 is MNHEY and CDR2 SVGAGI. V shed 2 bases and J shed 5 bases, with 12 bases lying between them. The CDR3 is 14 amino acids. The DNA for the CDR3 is TGTGCCAGCAGTTACGGGGGGGTATCTTATGGCTACACCTTC. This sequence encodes CASSYGGVSYGYTF.

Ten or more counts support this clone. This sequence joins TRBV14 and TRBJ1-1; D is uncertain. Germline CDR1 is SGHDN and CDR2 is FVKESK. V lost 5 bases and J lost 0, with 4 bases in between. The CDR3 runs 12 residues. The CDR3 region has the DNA TGTGCCAGCAGCGGCCTGAACACTGAAGCTTTCTTT. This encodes CASSGLNTEAFF.

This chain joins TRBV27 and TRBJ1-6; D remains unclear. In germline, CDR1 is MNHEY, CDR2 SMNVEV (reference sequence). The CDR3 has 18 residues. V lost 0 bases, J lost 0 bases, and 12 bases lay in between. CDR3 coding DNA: TGTGCCAGCAGTTTATCTTTACAGCAGAGCTCCTATAATTCACCCCTCCACTTT. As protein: CASSLSLQQSSYNSPLHF.

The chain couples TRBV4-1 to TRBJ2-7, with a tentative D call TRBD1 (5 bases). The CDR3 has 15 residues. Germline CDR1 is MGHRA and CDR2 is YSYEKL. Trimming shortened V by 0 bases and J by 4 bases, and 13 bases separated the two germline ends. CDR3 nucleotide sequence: TGCGCCAGCAGCCAAGATGGGGCAGTCAGGTACGAGCAGTACTTC. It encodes CASSQDGAVRYEQYF.

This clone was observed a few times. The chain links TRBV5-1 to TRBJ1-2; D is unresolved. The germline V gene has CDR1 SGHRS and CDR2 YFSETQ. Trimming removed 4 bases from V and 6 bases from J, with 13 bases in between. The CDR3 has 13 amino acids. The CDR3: CASSLRSGNGYTF. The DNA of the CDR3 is TGCGCCAGCAGCCTGAGGTCCGGGAATGGCTACACCTTC. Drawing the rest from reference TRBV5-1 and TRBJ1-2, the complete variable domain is KAGVTQTPRYLIKTRGQQVTLSCSPISGHRSVSWYQQTPGQGLQFLFEYFSETQRNKGNFPGRFSGRQFSNSRSEMNVSTLELGDSALYLCASSLRSGNGYTFGSGTRLTVV.

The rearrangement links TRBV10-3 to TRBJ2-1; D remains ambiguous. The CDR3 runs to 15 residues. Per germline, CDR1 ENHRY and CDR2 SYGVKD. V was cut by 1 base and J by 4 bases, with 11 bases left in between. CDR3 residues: CAISELSVGYNEQFF. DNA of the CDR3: TGTGCCATCAGTGAGTTATCAGTTGGGTACAATGAGCAGTTCTTC.